At least ten counts were recorded for the clone carrying this T cell receptor beta chain. Its target is not known. V dropped 2 bases and J dropped 0 bases, with 11 bases sitting between them. Germline V gene lookup returns CDR1 SEHNR and CDR2 FQNEAQ (reference sequence). CDR3 length: 16 residues. The sample belongs to a study of identical twins. Unique molecular identifiers were present on the cDNA, which also gained a universal primer site by template switching. TCRdb re-derived calls from the 5' RACE reads in MiXCR, one entry per CDR3 protein. The sample has about 340,000 distinct CDR3 sequences, roughly 12% seen once. Points from the study as a whole: Analyses of zero insertions could be partly confounded by invariant MAIT and iNKT cells. Conclusions relied on cross-sectional statistical analysis, not following the same donors.

Separately, the same data were catalogued under a study of yellow fever vaccine responses in identical twins.

V and J are TRBV7-9 and TRBJ1-3; D remains unclear. This clonotype was obtained from a woman between 18 and 30 years old in good health. Sequenced material: CD8+ T cells sorted from blood. CDR3 bases: TGTGCCAGCAGCTTACCCCACTCTCGCTCTGGAAACACCATATATTTT. It encodes CASSLPHSRSGNTIYF.